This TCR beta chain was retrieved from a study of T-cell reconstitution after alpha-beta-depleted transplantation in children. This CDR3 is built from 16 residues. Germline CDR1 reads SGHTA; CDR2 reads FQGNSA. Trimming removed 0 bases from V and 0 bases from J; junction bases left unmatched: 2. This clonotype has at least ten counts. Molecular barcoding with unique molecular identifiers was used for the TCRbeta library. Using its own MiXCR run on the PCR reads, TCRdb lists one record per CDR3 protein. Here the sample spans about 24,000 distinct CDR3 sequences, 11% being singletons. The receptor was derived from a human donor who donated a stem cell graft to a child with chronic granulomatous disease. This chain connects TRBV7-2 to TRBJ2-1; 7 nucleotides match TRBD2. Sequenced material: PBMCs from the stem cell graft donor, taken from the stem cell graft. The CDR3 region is CASSLARTSSYNEQFF. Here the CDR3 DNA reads TGTGCCAGCAGCTTAGCGAGGACTAGCTCCTACAATGAGCAGTTCTTC.